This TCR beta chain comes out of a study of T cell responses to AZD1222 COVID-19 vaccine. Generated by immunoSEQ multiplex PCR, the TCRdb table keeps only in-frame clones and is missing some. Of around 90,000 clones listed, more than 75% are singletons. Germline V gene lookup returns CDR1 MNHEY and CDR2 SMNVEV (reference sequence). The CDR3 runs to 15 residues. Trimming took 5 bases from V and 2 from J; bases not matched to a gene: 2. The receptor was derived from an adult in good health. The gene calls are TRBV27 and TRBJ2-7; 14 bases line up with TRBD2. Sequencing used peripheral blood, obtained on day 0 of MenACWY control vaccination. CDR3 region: CASSGTSGGTYEQYF. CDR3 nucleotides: TGTGCCAGCAGTGGGACTAGCGGGGGTACCTACGAGCAGTACTTC.